This TCR beta chain emerged from a study of OX40 agonist ivuxolimab in advanced cancers. The wider study: Patients in the trial were receiving intravenous ivuxolimab every 2 weeks, at doses of 0.01 to 10 mg/kg.

The data were produced by immunoSEQ multiplex PCR, yet TCRdb's version contains in-frame clones alone and is incomplete. The sample records about 100,000 clones, about nine tenths being singletons. This clone was recorded once. Its specificity is unknown. General study findings and limits: No determination was made of the antigen specificity of the expanded peripheral T cells. In the 0.1 to 3.0 mg/kg range, CD4+ and CD8+ blood T cells had expanded clonally by week 6.

This sequence was found in an adult with an advanced solid tumor such as melanoma, head and neck, liver or kidney cancer. The sample here was CD4+ or CD8+ T cells sorted from blood, taken in a trial of the OX40 agonist ivuxolimab.

The CDR3 reads CASSLSPLGNTEAFF. The DNA of the CDR3 is TGTGCCAGCAGTTTATCACCCTTGGGTAACACTGAAGCTTTCTTT. The J gene is TRBJ1-1, the V gene TRBV27; no definite D call. Germline V CDR1 and CDR2: MNHEY, SMNVEV (reference sequence). The V end was cut by 0 bases, the J end by 2 bases, with 10 bases between. The CDR3 covers 15 residues.